These 9 T cell receptor beta chains were all obtained from the same sample, sequenced in a study of radiotherapy plus CTLA-4 blockade in lung cancer. The method was immunoSEQ multiplex PCR; TCRdb's version includes in-frame clones alone and lacks a portion of them. The sample has 45,000 to 75,000 clones, 70% to 80% seen once. The input for sequencing was peripheral blood, taken from a patient treated with radiotherapy plus ipilimumab. These receptors originate from a human donor with non-small cell lung cancer who had a partial response to radiotherapy plus ipilimumab.

The J gene is TRBJ1-4, the V gene TRBV2; a possible D gene is TRBD1 (6 bases). This CDR3 comprises 14 residues. Germline CDR1 SNHLY, CDR2 FYNNEI. V was trimmed by 7 bases and J by 4 bases, leaving 13 bases between them. The CDR3 spells CASKPGTNNEKLFF. In DNA form, the CDR3 reads TGTGCCAGCAAACCCGGGACAAATAATGAAAAACTGTTTTTT.

This rearrangement joins TRBV13 to TRBJ2-5; 7 nucleotides match TRBD2. The trim removed 5 bases at V and 2 bases at J, leaving 8 bases unmatched. The CDR3 is 15 amino acids. Germline CDR1 reads PRHDT; CDR2 reads FYEKMQ (reference sequence). CDR3 amino acids: CASSVKGRGQETQYF. In nucleotides, the CDR3 is TGTGCCAGCAGCGTAAAGGGGCGGGGGCAAGAGACCCAGTACTTC.

V usage is TRBV6-6 and J usage is TRBJ2-2; 11 bases map to TRBD1. The CDR3 spans 15 residues. CDR1 is MNHNY and CDR2 is SVGAGI in the germline V gene (reference sequence). The V gene end was trimmed by 3 bases and the J gene end by 4 bases; junction bases not matched to a gene: 1. This CDR3 is CASSYGQGATGELFF. CDR3 in DNA: TGTGCCAGCAGTTATGGACAGGGGGCCACCGGGGAGCTGTTTTTT.

V is TRBV28 and J is TRBJ2-5; D may be TRBD1 (6 bases). This CDR3 comprises 14 residues. The V and J ends lost 2 bases and 5 bases respectively, with 12 bases between them. Germline V CDR1 and CDR2: MDHEN, SYDVKM. The CDR3 DNA follows: TGTGCCAGCAGTTTAAGGGCAGGGGAGGAGACCCAGTACTTC. Protein: CASSLRAGEETQYF.

The chain recombines TRBV30 with TRBJ1-5, with a tentative D call TRBD1 (6 bases). From germline, CDR1 is GTSNPN and CDR2 SVGIG (reference sequence). The CDR3 extends over 15 amino acids. Trimming shortened V by 2 bases and J by 4 bases, and 15 bases separated the two germline ends. This chain's CDR3 is CAWSRAGVGNQPQHF. The CDR3 DNA follows: TGTGCCTGGAGTAGGGCAGGGGTGGGGAATCAGCCCCAGCATTTT.

The chain is built from TRBV10-3 and TRBJ2-3, with TRBD1 matching 9 bases. The CDR3 loop spans 13 amino acids. Germline CDR1 is ENHRY and CDR2 is SYGVKD. V lost 9 bases, J lost 6 bases, and 7 bases stayed unmatched. The CDR3 is CAIKQGAGDTQYF. As DNA, the CDR3 is TGTGCCATTAAACAGGGGGCTGGGGATACGCAGTATTTT.

This clone was counted a few times. The CDR3: CASSQGDRNQETQYF. As DNA, the CDR3 is TGCGCCAGCAGCCAAGGGGACAGGAACCAAGAGACCCAGTACTTC. V is TRBV4-1 and J is TRBJ2-5, with 8 positions matching TRBD1. Germline values: CDR1 MGHRA, CDR2 YSYEKL. Trimming at V came to 1 base and at J to 0 bases, leaving 1 base not matched to a gene. The CDR3 covers 15 residues.

The chain recombines TRBV5-1 with TRBJ2-7; TRBD2 aligns across 15 bases. The germline V gene encodes CDR1 SGHRS and CDR2 YFSETQ. The ends lost 4 bases at V and 7 bases at J; junction bases unmatched: 3. The CDR3 covers 14 residues. The CDR3 DNA is TGCGCCAGCAGCCGGACTAGCGGGGGGGAAGAGCAGTACTTC. Translation: CASSRTSGGEEQYF.

V gene TRBV18 combines with J gene TRBJ2-5; D uncertain. The length of the CDR3 is 13 residues. The V and J ends lost 3 bases and 3 bases respectively, with 8 bases between them. The germline CDR1 and CDR2 sequences are KGHSH and LQKENI. The CDR3 is CASSPSGEETQYF. The DNA for the CDR3 is TGTGCCAGCTCACCCTCAGGCGAAGAGACCCAGTACTTC.